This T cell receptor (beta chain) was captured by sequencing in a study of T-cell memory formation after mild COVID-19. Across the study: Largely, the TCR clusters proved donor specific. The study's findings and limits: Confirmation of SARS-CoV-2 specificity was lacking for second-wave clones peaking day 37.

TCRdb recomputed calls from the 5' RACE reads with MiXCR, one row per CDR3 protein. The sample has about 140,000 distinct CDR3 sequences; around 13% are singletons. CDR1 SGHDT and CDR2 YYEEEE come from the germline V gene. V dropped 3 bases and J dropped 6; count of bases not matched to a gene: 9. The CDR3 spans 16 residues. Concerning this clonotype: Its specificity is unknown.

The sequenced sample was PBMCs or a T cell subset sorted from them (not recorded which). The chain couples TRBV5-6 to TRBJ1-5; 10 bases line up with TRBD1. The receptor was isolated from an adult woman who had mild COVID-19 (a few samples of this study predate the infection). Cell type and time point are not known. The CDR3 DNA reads TGTGCCAGCAGCTCTACCGGGACAGGGGTTGGTCAGCCCCAGCATTTT. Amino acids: CASSSTGTGVGQPQHF.